This T cell receptor beta chain was recovered during a study of blood T cell repertoires in COVID-19. The wider study: From the United States, Italy and Spain came samples of acute and convalescent COVID-19. T cells, B-cell-depleted T cells, or PBMCs provided the cDNA or gDNA that served as material.

Original processing methods: Estimated nucleated cell counts came from reference gene primer amplification. Produced via immunoSEQ multiplex PCR; TCRdb's table is partial and in-frame only. V and J calls and clone size are copied from that table; D and trimming were computed from the DNA. The sample holds a few hundred thousand clones, 75% to 90% seen once. Germline values: CDR1 LNHDA, CDR2 SQIVND (reference sequence). With 4 bases removed from V and 5 bases from J, the gap between germline ends came to 18 bases. There are 16 residues in the CDR3. The chain uses TRBV19 and TRBJ2-1; maybe TRBD2 (5 bases). This TCR was recovered from a woman aged 40 to 50 who had recovered from COVID-19. The sequencing sample was made of peripheral blood. CDR3 sequence: CASSTRVFSVDNEQFF. CDR3 DNA: TGTGCCAGTAGTACGCGGGTCTTTTCGGTAGACAATGAGCAGTTCTTC.